These 25 T cell receptor beta chains share one sample of origin, sequenced in a study of T cell responses to AZD1222 COVID-19 vaccine. Data came from immunoSEQ multiplex PCR; TCRdb stores just in-frame clones and leaves some out. The sample lists under 130,000 clones; 92% were seen once. This sample comprised peripheral blood, obtained on day 0 of AZD1222 vaccination. The receptor set was obtained from an adult in good health.

V and J are TRBV19 and TRBJ2-1; D tentatively reads TRBD1 or TRBD2 (6 bases each). The germline V gene encodes CDR1 LNHDA and CDR2 SQIVND (reference sequence). The CDR3 covers 15 residues. Trimming took 3 bases from V and 4 from J, leaving 13 bases between them. In nucleotides, the CDR3 is TGTGCCAGTAGTATGGGTCCGGGGGCATACAATGAGCAGTTCTTC. It translates to CASSMGPGAYNEQFF.

The chain is built from TRBV5-1 and TRBJ2-3; D remains ambiguous. Germline V gives CDR1 SGHRS, CDR2 YFSETQ. V lost 1 base, J lost 0 bases, and 9 bases lay in between. The CDR3 has 15 amino acids. CDR3 protein: CASSLIGSSTDTQYF. CDR3 nucleotide sequence: TGCGCCAGCAGCTTGATAGGGTCTAGCACAGATACGCAGTATTTT.

The CDR3 reads CASSLDHSYEQYF. CDR3 sequence (DNA): TGTGCCAGCAGTTTAGACCACTCCTACGAGCAGTACTTC. The rearrangement links TRBV12-3 or TRBV12-4 to TRBJ2-7, with no clear D. CDR3 length: 13 amino acids. The V gene lost 1 base and the J gene lost 0 bases, with 4 bases spanning the gap.

V usage is TRBV27 and J usage is TRBJ1-1; D uncertain. V lost 4 bases and J lost 3, with 9 bases in between. The CDR3 has 13 residues. Germline-derived CDR1 and CDR2 are MNHEY and SMNVEV (reference sequence). As DNA, the CDR3 is TGTGCCAGCAGTTCCCGGGAGGACACTGAAGCTTTCTTT. As protein: CASSSREDTEAFF.

The chain has TRBV7-3 and TRBJ1-2; a weak D match, TRBD1 (5 bases). CDR1 is SGHTA and CDR2 is FQGTGA in the germline V gene. The CDR3 sequence is 15 residues long. The V and J ends lost 2 bases and 4 bases respectively, with 14 bases between them. The DNA for the CDR3 is TGTGCCAGCAGCTTATTGCAGGGCCCCCGCTATGGCTACACCTTC. Translation: CASSLLQGPRYGYTF.

The chain links TRBV13 to TRBJ1-1; 7 bases align to TRBD1. V was clipped by 5 bases and J by 11 bases; unmatched bases: 5. The CDR3 contains 11 residues. Germline-derived CDR1 and CDR2 are PRHDT and FYEKMQ (reference sequence). CDR3 in DNA: TGTGCCAGCAGCATACAGGGGAATGCTTTCTTT. Translated: CASSIQGNAFF.

V is TRBV6-6 and J is TRBJ1-3, with D tentatively TRBD1 (6 bases). From germline, CDR1 is MNHNY and CDR2 SVGAGI (reference sequence). The CDR3 covers 14 residues. Trimming took off 6 bases at V and 0 bases at J, with 9 bases between the two ends. The CDR3 DNA reads TGTGCCAGCAGGGACAGTAACTCTGGAAACACCATATATTTT. It encodes CASRDSNSGNTIYF.

The chain is built from TRBV19 and TRBJ2-7, with D unclear. Germline CDR1 reads LNHDA; CDR2 reads SQIVND (reference sequence). V lost 10 bases, J lost 5 bases, and 12 bases lay in between. This CDR3 is 11 amino acids long. The CDR3 region has the DNA TGTGCCACCTCCAGATGGGACGAGCAGTACTTC. This encodes CATSRWDEQYF. The whole variable domain, filled in from reference TRBV19 and TRBJ2-7, reads DGGITQSPKYLFRKEGQNVTLSCEQNLNHDAMYWYRQDPGQGLRLIYYSQIVNDFQKGDIAEGYSVSREKKESFPLTVTSAQKNPTAFYLCATSRWDEQYFGPGTRLTVT.

The chain is built from TRBV30 and TRBJ1-2; D gene uncertain. V was clipped by 0 bases and J by 1 base, with 9 bases between them. CDR1 and CDR2 from the germline V gene are GTSNPN and SVGIG (reference sequence). The CDR3 totals 14 residues. CDR3 bases: TGTGCCTGGAGTGTAACGGGCGTTAACTATGGCTACACCTTC. Encoded protein: CAWSVTGVNYGYTF.

The genes are TRBV19 and TRBJ1-5; a weak D match, TRBD1 (5 bases). V was pared by 4 bases and J by 2 bases, with 9 bases between. Germline V gene sequence: CDR1 LNHDA, CDR2 SQIVND (reference sequence). This CDR3 is 14 amino acids long. The CDR3 DNA sequence: TGTGCCAGTAGTACTCAGGGTGGCAATCAGCCCCAGCATTTT. Amino acid sequence: CASSTQGGNQPQHF.

The chain's CDR3 is CASSISGGAPDTQYF. Here the CDR3 DNA reads TGTGCCAGCAGCATTAGCGGGGGGGCCCCAGATACGCAGTATTTT. The chain uses TRBV7-3 and TRBJ2-3; TRBD2 matches 11 bases. Germline lookup yields CDR1 SGHTA and CDR2 FQGTGA. Trimming cost V 5 bases and J 4 bases; bases outside gene matches: 5. This CDR3 has 15 residues.

The gene calls are TRBV28 and TRBJ2-1; 9 bases are a match to TRBD1. Per germline, CDR1 MDHEN and CDR2 SYDVKM. The CDR3 loop spans 12 amino acids. V lost 2 bases to trimming and J lost 11 bases; unmatched junction nucleotides: 1. CDR3 DNA: TGTGCCAGCAGTTTAGGGACAGGGAAGCAGTTCTTC. The encoded protein is CASSLGTGKQFF.

The rearrangement uses TRBV4-2 and TRBJ1-2; tentative D call: TRBD1 (5 bases). Germline V gives CDR1 LGHNA, CDR2 YNFKEQ. V was pared by 1 base and J by 2 bases, with 14 bases between. The CDR3 extends over 16 amino acids. CDR3 sequence reads: CASSQGRTGLNYGYTF. The CDR3 nucleotides read TGTGCCAGCAGCCAAGGAAGAACAGGTTTGAACTATGGCTACACCTTC.

The chain recombines TRBV12-3 or TRBV12-4 with TRBJ1-5; D perhaps matches TRBD1 (5 bases). The V and J ends lost 3 bases and 9 bases respectively, with 12 bases between them. The CDR3 is 13 residues long. CDR3: CASSFGGRRPQHF. Written as DNA, the CDR3 is TGTGCCAGCAGTTTCGGGGGAAGACGGCCCCAGCATTTT.

This chain links TRBV6-5 with TRBJ2-5; 7 nucleotides line up with TRBD2. V lost 2 bases and J lost 5; bases outside the gene matches: 11. The CDR3 totals 16 residues. Germline CDR1 and CDR2: MNHEY and SVGAGI. The CDR3 protein is CASSYSIGRGLETQYF. DNA for the CDR3: TGTGCCAGCAGTTACAGCATTGGGAGGGGTTTGGAGACCCAGTACTTC.

Here the CDR3 DNA reads TGTGCCAGCAGCCCGGGACAGGGCCACAATGAGCAGTTCTTC. This encodes CASSPGQGHNEQFF. This rearrangement joins TRBV9 to TRBJ2-1; 9 bases line up with TRBD1. The CDR3 extends over 14 amino acids. V was clipped by 4 bases and J by 5 bases; unmatched bases: 4. Per the germline V gene, CDR1 is SGDLS and CDR2 is YYNGEE.

Details on this clone: Other DNA sequences within the sample encode an identical CDR3. Written as DNA, the CDR3 is TGTGCCTGGAGTGTACGGGGGAGGGGCACTGAAGCTTTCTTT. Amino acid sequence: CAWSVRGRGTEAFF. This sequence joins TRBV30 and TRBJ1-1, with D maybe TRBD1 (5 bases). Germline CDR1 is GTSNPN and CDR2 is SVGIG (reference sequence). This CDR3 spans 14 amino acids. V gave up 0 bases and J gave up 4 bases, with 12 bases separating them. Full variable domain (remainder filled in from reference TRBV30 and TRBJ1-1): SQTIHQWPATLVQPVGSPLSLECTVEGTSNPNLYWYRQAAGRGLQLLFYSVGIGQISSEVPQNLSASRPQDRQFILSSKKLLLSDSGFYLCAWSVRGRGTEAFFGQGTRLTVV.

The chain uses TRBV19 and TRBJ1-5, with D unresolved. The CDR3 loop spans 13 amino acids. V lost 5 bases, J lost 5 bases, and 10 bases lay in between. Germline CDR1 is LNHDA and CDR2 is SQIVND (reference sequence). CDR3 in amino acids: CASSLQVDQPQHF. CDR3 DNA sequence: TGTGCCAGTAGTCTCCAGGTTGATCAGCCCCAGCATTTT.

V gene TRBV27 combines with J gene TRBJ1-5; 8 bases match TRBD1. This CDR3 has 18 amino acids. Trimming at V came to 3 bases and at J to 7 bases, leaving 17 bases not matched to a gene. The germline V gene has CDR1 MNHEY and CDR2 SMNVEV (reference sequence). DNA for the CDR3: TGTGCCAGCAGTTTCAGCAGTACGACGGACAGGGTACACCAGCCCCAGCATTTT. Its translation: CASSFSSTTDRVHQPQHF.

This clone has a handful of counts. The V gene is TRBV28, the J gene TRBJ2-7, with TRBD2 identical over 8 bases. The CDR3 totals 14 residues. Looked up from germline, CDR1 is MDHEN and CDR2 is SYDVKM. Trimming at V came to 7 bases and at J to 4 bases, leaving 9 bases not matched to a gene. The CDR3 region has the DNA TGTGCCAGCACCCTCGGGGGGGGCGCGTACGAGCAGTACTTC. Amino acid sequence: CASTLGGGAYEQYF.

The chain employs TRBV5-8 and TRBJ2-2; a possible D gene is TRBD2 (5 bases). V lost 2 bases and J lost 2, with 16 bases in between. Germline values: CDR1 SGHTS, CDR2 YDEGEE. The CDR3 runs to 17 residues. The CDR3 loop reads CASSLPRGSVNTGELFF. In DNA form, the CDR3 reads TGTGCCAGCAGCTTACCTCGGGGTAGCGTTAACACCGGGGAGCTGTTTTTT.

The V and J genes are TRBV11-2 and TRBJ2-4, with 9 positions matching TRBD2. The CDR3 is 12 amino acids. Germline loops: CDR1 SGHAT, CDR2 FQNNGV. V lost 5 bases and J lost 12; bases outside the gene matches: 5. DNA for the CDR3: TGTGCCAGCAGCCGCGGGGGGGCTACTCAGTACTTC. Residues: CASSRGGATQYF.

This chain joins TRBV3-1 (or the pseudogene TRBV3-2) and TRBJ1-1, with D hard to call. Trimming removed 11 bases at V and 3 bases at J, with 10 bases between. This CDR3 has 11 residues. Germline CDR1 and CDR2: LGHDT and YNNKEL (reference sequence). The CDR3 DNA sequence: TGTGCCGGAGACTGGTACACTGAAGCTTTCTTT. It translates to CAGDWYTEAFF.

The V call is TRBV7-9, the J call TRBJ1-6; D is ambiguous. Germline V gives CDR1 SEHNR, CDR2 FQNEAQ (reference sequence). This CDR3 is 14 amino acids long. V lost 3 bases and J lost 7, with 10 bases in between. The CDR3: CASSFDIGNSPLHF. The CDR3 DNA reads as TGTGCCAGCAGCTTCGATATCGGAAATTCACCCCTCCACTTT.

This clone turned up a few times. V and J are TRBV28 and TRBJ1-3; D gene ambiguous. V dropped 8 bases and J dropped 1 base, with 12 bases sitting between them. Germline CDR1 is MDHEN and CDR2 is SYDVKM. CDR3 length equals 14 residues. CDR3 bases: TGTGCCAGCGGGGAGCTTCCTTCTGGAAACACCATATATTTT. Translation gives CASGELPSGNTIYF.